Listed below are T cell receptor beta chains from one sample, sequenced in a study of read filtering for tumor transcriptome and immune sequencing. TCRdb processed the reads anew with MiXCR; each CDR3 protein has one entry. The sample contains around 65,000 distinct CDR3 sequences, roughly a fifth of which appear only once. The specimen sequenced was a population of CD138-negative cells sorted from bone marrow. These receptor sequences come from a donor at least 40 years old with multiple myeloma. Both conserved end residues are part of each CDR3. Fields, in order: V gene, clone size, J gene, D gene, CDR3 length, CDR3 DNA, CDR3 protein. The D gene is left open where the match is weak. Only part of the rows carry a size: once, few, many, or a class if the clone is expanded.

TRBV6-2/TRBV6-3	many	TRBJ2-2	TRBD2	18	TGTGCCAGCAGTTACTCGCCTAGCGGGAGTATATCCACCGGGGAGCTGTTTTTT	CASSYSPSGSISTGELFF
TRBV6-2/TRBV6-3	many	TRBJ1-5	NA	14	TGTGCCAGCAGTTACGGGGGAGGAGGGCAGCCCCAGCATTTT	CASSYGGGGQPQHF
TRBV2	many	TRBJ1-4	NA	16	TGTGCCAGCAGTGAAAGGTTAGGGGTTCGTGGTGAAAAACTGTTTTTT	CASSERLGVRGEKLFF
TRBV6-2/TRBV6-3	many	TRBJ1-2	NA	13	TGTGCCAGCAGAGATGTGGGGCCCTATGGCTACACCTTC	CASRDVGPYGYTF
TRBV5-1	many	TRBJ2-5	NA	15	TGCGCCAGCAGCTTGCTGGGTCTAGCCCAAGAGACCCAGTACTTC	CASSLLGLAQETQYF
TRBV20-1	few	TRBJ2-7	TRBD1	15	TGCAGTGCTTCCCGGACAGGGGGCGAATCCTACGAGCAGTACTTC	CSASRTGGESYEQYF
TRBV7-6	many	TRBJ2-1	TRBD2	14	TGTGCCAGCAGCGGACTAGCCTCCTACAATGAGCAGTTCTTC	CASSGLASYNEQFF
TRBV11-2	many	TRBJ2-2	TRBD2	17	TGTGCCAGCAGCTTAGGAGCGGGAGAAGCGCGGACCGGGGAGCTGTTTTTT	CASSLGAGEARTGELFF
TRBV6-1	many	TRBJ1-1	NA	18	TGTGCCAGCAGTGAAGCACCGCCAGGGTCCTTGGGGAACACTGAAGCTTTCTTT	CASSEAPPGSLGNTEAFF
TRBV5-1	many	TRBJ1-1	NA	15	TGCGCCAGCAGCTTGGTTGGAGGGACGAACACTGAAGCTTTCTTT	CASSLVGGTNTEAFF
TRBV7-8	many	TRBJ2-1	TRBD2	15	TGTGCCAGCAGCCCCCGGGGGGACTCCTACAATGAGCAGTTCTTC	CASSPRGDSYNEQFF
TRBV28	many	TRBJ2-4	NA	13	TGTGCCAGCATAGGGGGAGTCGGGTCAGGCCAGTACTTC	CASIGGVGSGQYF
TRBV6-2/TRBV6-3	many	TRBJ2-2	NA	17	TGTGCCAGCAGTTACTCTTCGGGGGAATACTCAACCGGGGAGCTGTTTTTT	CASSYSSGEYSTGELFF
TRBV5-4	many	TRBJ2-2	TRBD1	15	TGTGCCAGCAGTATGGACAGGCCGAACACCGGGGAGCTGTTTTTT	CASSMDRPNTGELFF
TRBV11-2	many	TRBJ2-5	NA	12	TGTGCCAGCAGCTTAGTCGGGGAGACCCAGTACTTC	CASSLVGETQYF
TRBV6-1	many	TRBJ1-1	NA	14	TGTGCCAGCAGTGTCCAGGGTCCGGAAACTGAAGCTTTCTTT	CASSVQGPETEAFF
TRBV30	many	TRBJ2-2	TRBD2	18	TGTGCCTGGAGTGTACGACTAGCGGGAGGTCAGAACACCGGGGAGCTGTTTTTT	CAWSVRLAGGQNTGELFF
TRBV20-1	many	TRBJ2-7	TRBD2	14	TGCAGTGCCCCCACTAGCGGCTACACTAACGAGCAGTACTTC	CSAPTSGYTNEQYF
TRBV14	many	TRBJ2-1	TRBD2	17	TGTGCCAGCAGCCAAGAAGGTTCGGGAGGACCCTACAATGAGCAGTTCTTC	CASSQEGSGGPYNEQFF
TRBV12-3/TRBV12-4	many	TRBJ2-1	NA	16	TGTGCCAGCTCTCTCCAAGGGCTGGCTGTTTACAATGAGCAGTTCTTC	CASSLQGLAVYNEQFF
TRBV5-1	many	TRBJ2-1	TRBD1	15	TGCGCCAGCAGCTTGGTTGGACAGGGGTACAATGAGCAGTTCTTC	CASSLVGQGYNEQFF
TRBV20-1	few	TRBJ2-5	TRBD1	15	TGCAGTGCCTATACGACAGGGGATTGGCAAGAGACCCAGTACTTC	CSAYTTGDWQETQYF
TRBV20-1	many	TRBJ2-5	NA	10	TGCAGTGCTCTTAAGACGACCCAGTACTTC	CSALKTTQYF
TRBV13	many	TRBJ2-3	NA	15	TGTGCCAGCAGCCCAGGGAGTACTAGCACAGATACGCAGTATTTT	CASSPGSTSTDTQYF
TRBV19	many	TRBJ2-5	NA	14	TGTGCCAGTAGTCGGGGTGGGATAGAAGAGACCCAGTACTTC	CASSRGGIEETQYF
TRBV7-9	few	TRBJ1-1	NA	13	TGTGCCAGCAGCCCGTTAAGGGACACTGAAGCTTTCTTT	CASSPLRDTEAFF
TRBV2	many	TRBJ2-7	NA	13	TGTGCCAGCAGTGAAGCGCATCTCTACGAGCAGTACTTC	CASSEAHLYEQYF
TRBV7-2	many	TRBJ2-4	NA	16	TGTGCCAGCAGCTTAGGGCATAACAGAGCCAAAAACATTCAGTACTTC	CASSLGHNRAKNIQYF
TRBV7-3	many	TRBJ2-3	TRBD1	17	TGTGCCAGCAGCGCCTACAGGGGATGGACTGAGGCAGATACGCAGTATTTT	CASSAYRGWTEADTQYF
TRBV12-3/TRBV12-4	NA	TRBJ2-1	TRBD2	15	TGTGCCAGCAGTGGGACTAGCGGGGGGGGCAATGAGCAGTTCTTC	CASSGTSGGGNEQFF
TRBV5-1	many	TRBJ1-1	NA	15	TGCGCCAGCAGCTTGGCCGGGGGAATGAACACTGAAGCTTTCTTT	CASSLAGGMNTEAFF
TRBV7-9	many	TRBJ2-3	TRBD2	16	TGTGCCAGCAGCTTAACCTGGGACTATGTAGCAGATACGCAGTATTTT	CASSLTWDYVADTQYF
TRBV5-1	few	TRBJ2-2	NA	16	TGCGCCAGCAGCTTCCCGACTAATGGGAACACCGGGGAGCTGTTTTTT	CASSFPTNGNTGELFF
TRBV7-8	NA	TRBJ2-1	TRBD2	14	TGTGCCAGCAACCTAGCGGGACCCGACAATGAGCAGTTCTTC	CASNLAGPDNEQFF
TRBV11-2	few	TRBJ1-2	TRBD1	12	TGTGCCAGCAGCTTTAACAGGGGCGGCTACACCTTC	CASSFNRGGYTF
TRBV19	many	TRBJ1-5	NA	14	TGTGCCAGTAGTATAGATAATAGCAATCAGCCCCAGCATTTT	CASSIDNSNQPQHF
TRBV11-2	many	TRBJ2-2	NA	15	TGTGCCAGCAGCTTTTCCGGGTCGGTCACCGGGGAGCTGTTTTTT	CASSFSGSVTGELFF
TRBV20-1	many	TRBJ2-2	NA	17	TGCAGTGCTAGAGATCAAACCGTTACCGCGAACACCGGGGAGCTGTTTTTT	CSARDQTVTANTGELFF
TRBV20-1	NA	TRBJ2-5	TRBD2	15	TGCAGTGCTAGGGCGACTAGCGGGATCATTGAGACCCAGTACTTC	CSARATSGIIETQYF
TRBV20-1	many	TRBJ2-3	TRBD2	15	TGCAGTGCTATGGTTGGCGGGGGGCGCACAGATACGCAGTATTTT	CSAMVGGGRTDTQYF
TRBV9	many	TRBJ2-1	NA	14	TGTGCCAGCAGCGTAGCGGCCATCTACAATGAGCAGTTCTTC	CASSVAAIYNEQFF
TRBV7-2	many	TRBJ1-5	NA	15	TGTGCCAGCAGCTACCGATCGGGAAATGATCAGCCCCAGCATTTT	CASSYRSGNDQPQHF
TRBV9	few	TRBJ2-3	TRBD2	18	TGTGCCAGCAGCATCACTAGCGGGGGTACCACAGGCACAGATACGCAGTATTTT	CASSITSGGTTGTDTQYF
TRBV5-1	many	TRBJ1-1	TRBD1	14	TGCGCCAGCAGCGATCAGGGGGCTGGCACTGAAGCTTTCTTT	CASSDQGAGTEAFF
TRBV3-1	many	TRBJ2-3	NA	13	TGTGCCAGCAGATCCGGGAGCACAGATACGCAGTATTTT	CASRSGSTDTQYF